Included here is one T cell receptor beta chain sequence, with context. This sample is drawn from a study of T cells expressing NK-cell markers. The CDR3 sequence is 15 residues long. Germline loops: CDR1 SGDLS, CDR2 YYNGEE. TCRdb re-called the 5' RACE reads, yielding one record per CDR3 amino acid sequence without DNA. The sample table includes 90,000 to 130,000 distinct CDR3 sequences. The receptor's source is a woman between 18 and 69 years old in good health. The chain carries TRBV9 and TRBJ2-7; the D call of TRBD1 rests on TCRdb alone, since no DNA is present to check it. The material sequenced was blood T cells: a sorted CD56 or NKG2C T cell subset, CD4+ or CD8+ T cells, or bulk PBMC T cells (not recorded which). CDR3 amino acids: CASSAEPGFSYEQYF.